Listed here are 22 T cell receptor beta chains from one sample, sequenced in a study of CD8+ T cells in alopecia areata. After isolation, RNA underwent reverse transcription to generate cDNA as the sequencing template. Generated by immunoSEQ multiplex PCR, the TCRdb table keeps only in-frame clones and is missing some. The table shows around 160,000 clones, with approximately 87% occurring only once. Material: CD8+ T cells sorted from blood, obtained at week 0. Source of these receptors: a human donor with alopecia areata.

The chain couples TRBV13 to TRBJ2-1, with 7 bases identical to TRBD2. The CDR3 totals 17 residues. Germline values: CDR1 PRHDT, CDR2 FYEKMQ (reference sequence). V lost 2 bases and J lost 0; bases outside the gene matches: 7. In DNA form, the CDR3 reads TGTGCCAGCAGCTTAAGCGGGACGGCTAGCTCCTACAATGAGCAGTTCTTC. Its translation: CASSLSGTASSYNEQFF.

The rearrangement links TRBV19 to TRBJ2-3, with TRBD1 identical over 8 bases. The CDR3 is 14 residues long. The V segment lost 7 bases and the J segment 4 bases; nucleotides outside the gene matches: 7. The germline V gene has CDR1 LNHDA and CDR2 SQIVND (reference sequence). CDR3 sequence: CASNRGAGADTQYF. The CDR3 DNA reads as TGTGCCAGTAACAGGGGGGCAGGCGCAGATACGCAGTATTTT.

The rearrangement joins TRBV10-3 to TRBJ2-1; 7 positions agree with TRBD2. The CDR3 runs to 13 residues. The germline gives CDR1 ENHRY, CDR2 SYGVKD. The ends lost 7 bases at V and 5 bases at J; junction bases unmatched: 5. The CDR3, as DNA: TGTGCCATCATGGGGCTAGCGGACAATGAGCAGTTCTTC. Translating gives CAIMGLADNEQFF.

J is TRBJ2-7 and V is TRBV10-3; 10 nucleotides line up with TRBD1. The trim removed 4 bases at V and 3 bases at J, leaving 3 bases unmatched. CDR3 length: 14 residues. Germline V gene sequence: CDR1 ENHRY, CDR2 SYGVKD. Here the CDR3 reads CAISGDRGLYEQYF. Here the CDR3 DNA reads TGTGCCATCAGTGGGGACAGGGGACTCTACGAGCAGTACTTC.

V usage is TRBV7-3 and J usage is TRBJ2-1; 14 bases match TRBD2. The CDR3 runs to 15 residues. Germline V gives CDR1 SGHTA, CDR2 FQGTGA. The V gene end was trimmed by 5 bases and the J gene end by 8 bases; junction bases not matched to a gene: 5. CDR3 in amino acids: CASSPGTSGSDEQFF. CDR3 DNA sequence: TGTGCCAGCAGCCCAGGGACTAGCGGGAGCGATGAGCAGTTCTTC.

The chain links TRBV30 to TRBJ2-3; no clear D gene. Trimming removed 1 base from V and 6 bases from J, with 2 bases in between. Germline lookup yields CDR1 GTSNPN and CDR2 SVGIG (reference sequence). The CDR3 contains 10 residues. In nucleotides, the CDR3 is TGTGCCTGGAGTGAGGATACGCAGTATTTT. The encoded protein is CAWSEDTQYF.

The rearrangement joins TRBV12-5 to TRBJ1-1; D gene ambiguous. The CDR3 contains 14 residues. CDR1 and CDR2 from the germline V gene are LGHNT and FRNRAP. The germline V and J ends were trimmed by 3 bases and 1 base, with 9 bases remaining between them. The CDR3 is CASGFGQSNTEAFF. CDR3 coding DNA: TGTGCTAGTGGTTTCGGGCAGTCGAACACTGAAGCTTTCTTT.

This clone turned up a few times. The V and J genes are TRBV29-1 and TRBJ2-1, with TRBD2 identical over 7 bases. This CDR3 is built from 17 residues. Germline V gene lookup returns CDR1 SQVTM and CDR2 ANQGSEA. The junction had 12 bases not matched to a gene; V was cut back by 1 base and J by 3 bases. CDR3 sequence: CSVEARASGDFYNEQFF. DNA of the CDR3: TGCAGCGTTGAAGCTCGGGCTAGCGGAGATTTCTACAATGAGCAGTTCTTC.

The chain links TRBV6-4 to TRBJ1-1, with D tentatively TRBD1 (5 bases). V lost 6 bases to trimming and J lost 1 base, with 9 bases between them. This CDR3 spans 13 amino acids. The germline CDR1 and CDR2 sequences are MRHNA and SNTAGT. For the CDR3, the DNA is TGTGCCAGCAGGCGGGACGCGAACACTGAAGCTTTCTTT. It translates to CASRRDANTEAFF.

This rearrangement joins TRBV6-5 to TRBJ2-7; D possibly corresponds to TRBD1 (7 bases). CDR3 length equals 14 residues. V gave up 2 bases and J gave up 3 bases, with 11 bases separating them. In germline, CDR1 is MNHEY, CDR2 SVGAGI. The CDR3 region is CASSYGGTVYEQYF. CDR3 coding DNA: TGTGCCAGCAGTTACGGGGGGACAGTCTACGAGCAGTACTTC.

This clone was recorded once. This CDR3 is CASSEWLPGQGQETQYF. The CDR3 region has the DNA TGCGCCAGCAGTGAGTGGCTACCGGGACAGGGGCAAGAGACCCAGTACTTC. The chain combines TRBV10-1 with TRBJ2-5; TRBD1 agrees at 10 bases. Trimming cost V 1 base and J 2 bases; bases outside gene matches: 7. From germline, CDR1 is WNHNN and CDR2 SYGVQD (reference sequence). The CDR3 spans 17 residues.

Worth noting for this clone: The sample has other DNA sequences that encode this CDR3 too. V and J are TRBV27 and TRBJ2-7; 8 bases line up with TRBD1. V was clipped by 5 bases and J by 5 bases; unmatched bases: 2. The length of the CDR3 is 12 residues. Germline V gene data show CDR1 as MNHEY and CDR2 as SMNVEV (reference sequence). CDR3 nucleotides: TGTGCCAGCAGTACGACAGGGGACGAGCAGTACTTC. This translates into CASSTTGDEQYF.

This clone has only one observation. The genes are TRBV5-1 and TRBJ2-7, with 9 bases fitting TRBD1. V trimming: 4 bases; J trimming: 7 bases; junction bases outside the gene matches: 9. Germline lookup yields CDR1 SGHRS and CDR2 YFSETQ. The CDR3 consists of 14 residues. CDR3 sequence reads: CASSQGQGKGEQYF. The CDR3 bases are TGCGCCAGCAGCCAGGGACAGGGCAAGGGGGAGCAGTACTTC.

The DNA of the CDR3 is TGTGCCAGCAGTGAATATTCCGTCGATGGGCGCGAGCAGTACTTC. Its translation is CASSEYSVDGREQYF. This chain links TRBV25-1 with TRBJ2-7; no firm D call. This CDR3 comprises 15 residues. Trimming cost V 0 bases and J 6 bases, with 15 bases left between them. Germline CDR1 is MGHDK and CDR2 is SYGVNS.

The chain employs TRBV6-5 and TRBJ2-1; no reliable D call. The CDR3 extends over 14 amino acids. Germline V CDR1 and CDR2: MNHEY, SVGAGI. The ends were cut back, 2 bases at V and 9 bases at J, with 14 bases in the middle. The CDR3 region is CASSYTLSPGEQFF. DNA of the CDR3: TGTGCCAGCAGTTACACACTAAGCCCCGGTGAGCAGTTCTTC.

CDR3 amino acids: CASSLSQGAKTYEQYF. The CDR3 coding sequence is TGTGCCAGCAGCTTGTCACAGGGGGCGAAAACCTACGAGCAGTACTTC. The chain recombines TRBV5-4 with TRBJ2-7; the match to TRBD1 covers 9 bases. J lost 2 bases, V lost 1 base, and 7 bases had no gene match. The CDR3 totals 16 residues. Germline V gene lookup returns CDR1 SGHNT and CDR2 YYREEE (reference sequence).

The rearrangement joins TRBV15 to TRBJ1-1; D not resolved. Per germline, CDR1 LNHNV and CDR2 YYDKDF (reference sequence). CDR3 size: 13 residues. V was clipped by 8 bases and J by 1 base, with 11 bases between them. CDR3 protein: CATAEPRNTEAFF. CDR3 DNA: TGTGCCACCGCAGAACCCAGGAACACTGAAGCTTTCTTT.

J is TRBJ2-2 and V is TRBV9, with D tentatively TRBD2 (6 bases). Germline values: CDR1 SGDLS, CDR2 YYNGEE. This CDR3 contains 17 residues. V shed 6 bases and J shed 2 bases, with 20 bases lying between them. The CDR3 sequence is CASTPFPGLLNTGELFF. CDR3 bases: TGTGCCAGCACCCCATTCCCGGGACTCCTAAACACCGGGGAGCTGTTTTTT.

This chain uses TRBV10-1 with TRBJ2-1; possibly TRBD2 for D (6 bases). The CDR3 covers 14 residues. CDR1 is WNHNN, CDR2 SYGVQD, per germline (reference sequence). The V end lost 8 bases, the J end lost 1 base, and 12 bases lay between the germline ends. CDR3 DNA sequence: TGCGCCAGCTCACGGGACTTTTCCTACAATGAGCAGTTCTTC. Amino acid sequence: CASSRDFSYNEQFF.

The chain is built from TRBV4-1 and TRBJ2-5, with 8 nucleotides matching TRBD1. Looked up from germline, CDR1 is MGHRA and CDR2 is YSYEKL. Unmatched junction bases numbered 8, after V lost 3 bases and J lost 5 bases. The CDR3 has 15 residues. The CDR3: CASSHPDRARETQYF. The CDR3 region has the DNA TGCGCCAGCAGCCACCCGGACAGGGCTCGGGAGACCCAGTACTTC.

This chain connects TRBV19 to TRBJ2-3; 7 bases align to TRBD1. Losses at the gene ends were 5 bases for V and 3 bases for J; bases not matched to a gene: 11. Germline V gives CDR1 LNHDA, CDR2 SQIVND (reference sequence). The CDR3 is 16 residues long. CDR3 nucleotides: TGTGCCAGTAGTCCTTGGGTGGAGACAGGGACAGATACGCAGTATTTT. Translation: CASSPWVETGTDTQYF.

The chain carries TRBV7-9 and TRBJ2-2; tentatively, D is TRBD1 or TRBD2 (5 bases each). This CDR3 comprises 15 residues. CDR1 and CDR2 from the germline V gene are SEHNR and FQNEAQ (reference sequence). Trimming left V 3 bases short and J 4 bases short, with 12 bases between. The CDR3 coding sequence is TGTGCCAGCAGCTTGGGGACCGCCGTCACCGGGGAGCTGTTTTTT. Protein sequence: CASSLGTAVTGELFF. Complete variable domain (other parts from reference TRBV7-9 and TRBJ2-2): DTGVSQNPRHKITKRGQNVTFRCDPISEHNRLYWYRQTLGQGPEFLTYFQNEAQLEKSRLLSDRFSAERPKGSFSTLEIQRTEQGDSAMYLCASSLGTAVTGELFFGEGSRLTVL.